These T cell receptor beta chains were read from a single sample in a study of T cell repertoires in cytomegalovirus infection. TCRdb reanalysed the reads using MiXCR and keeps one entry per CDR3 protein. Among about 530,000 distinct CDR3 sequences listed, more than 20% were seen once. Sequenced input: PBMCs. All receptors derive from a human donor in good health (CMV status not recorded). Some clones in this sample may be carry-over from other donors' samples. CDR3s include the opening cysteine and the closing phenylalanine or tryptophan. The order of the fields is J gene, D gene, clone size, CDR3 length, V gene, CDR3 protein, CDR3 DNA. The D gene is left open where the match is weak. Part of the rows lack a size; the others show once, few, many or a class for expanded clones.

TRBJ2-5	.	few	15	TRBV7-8	CASSLELAVQETQYF	TGTGCCAGCAGCTTAGAATTAGCGGTACAAGAGACCCAGTACTTC
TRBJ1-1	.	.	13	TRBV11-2	CASSPRKNTEAFF	TGTGCCAGCAGCCCACGGAAGAACACTGAAGCTTTCTTT
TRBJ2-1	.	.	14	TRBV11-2	CASSLLPGKNEQFF	TGTGCCAGCAGCTTACTCCCGGGAAAGAATGAGCAGTTCTTC
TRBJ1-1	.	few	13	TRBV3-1	CASSQDRYGGAFF	TGTGCCAGCAGCCAAGATAGGTACGGTGGAGCTTTCTTT
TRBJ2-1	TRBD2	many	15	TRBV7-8	CASSRGRAPPNEQFF	TGTGCCAGCAGCCGAGGGAGGGCCCCCCCTAATGAGCAGTTCTTC
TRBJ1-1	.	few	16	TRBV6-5	CASSYGVSGVNTEAFF	TGTGCCAGCAGTTACGGAGTCTCAGGGGTGAACACTGAAGCTTTCTTT
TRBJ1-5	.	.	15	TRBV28	CASSLGHTSNQPQHF	TGTGCCAGCAGTTTAGGGCACACTAGCAATCAGCCCCAGCATTTT
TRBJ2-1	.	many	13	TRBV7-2	CASSFAGAVEQFF	TGTGCCAGCAGCTTCGCCGGGGCGGTCGAGCAGTTCTTC
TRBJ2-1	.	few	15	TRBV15	CATSREAGIGNEQFF	TGTGCCACCAGCAGAGAGGCGGGGATCGGGAATGAGCAGTTCTTC
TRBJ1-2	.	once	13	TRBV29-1	CSVEEPGDPGYTF	TGCAGCGTTGAAGAACCAGGGGACCCTGGCTACACCTTC
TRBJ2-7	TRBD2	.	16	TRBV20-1	CSATRTSGRSPYEQYF	TGCAGTGCAACCCGGACTAGCGGGAGGAGTCCCTACGAGCAGTACTTC
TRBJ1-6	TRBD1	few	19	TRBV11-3	CASSFSVGATGSYNSPLHF	TGTGCCAGCAGCTTCTCCGTGGGGGCGACAGGGTCCTATAATTCACCCCTCCACTTT
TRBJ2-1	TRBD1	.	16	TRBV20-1	CSAQDPSGGRSNEQFF	TGCAGTGCTCAGGACCCGTCAGGGGGTCGAAGCAATGAGCAGTTCTTC
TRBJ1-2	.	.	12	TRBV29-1	CSVEGNNAGYTF	TGCAGCGTTGAAGGAAACAATGCGGGCTACACCTTC
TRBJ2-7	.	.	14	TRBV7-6	CASSTSGSSYEQYF	TGTGCCAGCAGCACCAGCGGAAGCTCCTACGAGCAGTACTTC
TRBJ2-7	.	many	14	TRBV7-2	CASSLGLARYEQYF	TGTGCCAGCAGCTTAGGCCTAGCTAGGTACGAGCAGTACTTC
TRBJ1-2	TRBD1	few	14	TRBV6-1	CASTLGQKGYGYTF	TGTGCCAGCACCCTGGGACAGAAAGGCTATGGCTACACCTTC
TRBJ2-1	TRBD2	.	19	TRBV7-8	CASSLGVVGGLETYNEQFF	TGTGCCAGCAGCTTAGGGGTGGTTGGGGGACTAGAAACTTACAATGAGCAGTTCTTC
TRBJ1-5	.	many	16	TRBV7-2	CASSEQGSRVNQPQHF	TGTGCCAGCAGCGAACAGGGATCGCGCGTCAATCAGCCCCAGCATTTT
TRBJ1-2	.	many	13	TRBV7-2	CASSNRENYGYTF	TGTGCCAGCAGCAACCGGGAAAACTATGGCTACACCTTC
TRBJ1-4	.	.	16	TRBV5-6	CASSRIWAATNEKLFF	TGTGCCAGCAGCCGGATTTGGGCCGCAACTAATGAAAAACTGTTTTTT
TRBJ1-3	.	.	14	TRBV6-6	CASSVGGSGNTIYF	TGTGCCAGCAGTGTAGGAGGGTCTGGAAACACCATATATTTT
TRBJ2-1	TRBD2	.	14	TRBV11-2	CASRGASGRDEQFF	TGTGCCAGCAGAGGGGCTAGCGGGAGGGATGAGCAGTTCTTC
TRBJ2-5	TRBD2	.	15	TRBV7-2	CASSRGGGAMETQYF	TGTGCCAGCAGCCGGGGGGGGGGGGCAATGGAGACCCAGTACTTC
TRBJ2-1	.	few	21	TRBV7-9	CASSSRQGAGVAGGPVDEQFF	TGTGCCAGCAGCTCGAGACAGGGGGCTGGGGTAGCGGGAGGGCCGGTGGATGAGCAGTTCTTC
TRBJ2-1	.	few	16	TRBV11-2	CASSYGGESSYNEQFF	TGTGCCAGCAGCTATGGGGGAGAGTCCTCCTACAATGAGCAGTTCTTC
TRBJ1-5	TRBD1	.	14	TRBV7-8	CASSMTGNKQPQHF	TGTGCCAGCAGCATGACAGGGAATAAACAGCCCCAGCATTTT
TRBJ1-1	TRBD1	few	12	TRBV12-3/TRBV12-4	CASSWGQGRAFF	TGTGCCAGCAGTTGGGGACAGGGGAGGGCTTTCTTT
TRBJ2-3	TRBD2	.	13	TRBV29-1	CSVGLAGADTQYF	TGCAGCGTTGGGCTAGCGGGAGCAGATACGCAGTATTTT
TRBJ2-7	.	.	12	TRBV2	CASLTGAQEQYF	TGTGCCAGCCTTACAGGCGCCCAGGAGCAGTACTTC
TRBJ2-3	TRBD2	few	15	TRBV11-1	CASSYPSGRTDTQYF	TGTGCCAGCTCTTATCCCAGCGGGAGAACCGATACGCAGTATTTT
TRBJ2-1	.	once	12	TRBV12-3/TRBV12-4	CASRLAVNEQFF	TGTGCCAGCAGGCTAGCCGTAAATGAGCAGTTCTTC
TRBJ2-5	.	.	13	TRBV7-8	CASSLNSRETQYF	TGTGCCAGCAGCCTGAACTCACGGGAGACCCAGTACTTC
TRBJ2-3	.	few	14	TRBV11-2	CASSSYLSGDTQYF	TGTGCCAGCAGCTCCTACCTGTCGGGAGATACGCAGTATTTT
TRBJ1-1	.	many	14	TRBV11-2	CASSRELMNTEAFF	TGTGCCAGCAGCCGGGAGCTTATGAACACTGAAGCTTTCTTT
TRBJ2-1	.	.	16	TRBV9	CASSKQGAPISNEQFF	TGTGCCAGCAGCAAACAGGGCGCCCCTATTAGCAATGAGCAGTTCTTC
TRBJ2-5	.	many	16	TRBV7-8	CASSPTVYGDQETQYF	TGTGCCAGCAGCCCTACCGTTTATGGGGACCAAGAGACCCAGTACTTC
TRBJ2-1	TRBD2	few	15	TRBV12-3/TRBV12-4	CASSGPGSGSYEQFF	TGTGCCAGCAGTGGACCTGGTAGCGGGAGCTATGAGCAGTTCTTC
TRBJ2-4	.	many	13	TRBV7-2	CASSYRGQNIQYF	TGTGCCAGCAGCTATCGCGGCCAAAACATTCAGTACTTC
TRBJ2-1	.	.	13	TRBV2	CASKRPSYNEQFF	TGTGCCAGCAAACGCCCCTCCTACAATGAGCAGTTCTTC
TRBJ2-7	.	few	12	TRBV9	CASSKDSYEQYF	TGTGCCAGCAGCAAGGACAGCTACGAGCAGTACTTC
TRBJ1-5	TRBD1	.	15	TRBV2	CASRTGQNSNQPQHF	TGTGCCAGCCGAACGGGACAGAACTCTAATCAGCCCCAGCATTTT
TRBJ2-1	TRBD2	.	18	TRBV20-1	CSANKGSGLAGIYNEQFF	TGCAGTGCTAACAAGGGGAGCGGCCTAGCGGGAATCTACAATGAGCAGTTCTTC
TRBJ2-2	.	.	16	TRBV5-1	CASSGGLSHGTGELFF	TGCGCCAGCAGCGGGGGCTTGAGTCATGGGACCGGGGAGCTGTTTTTT